The entry below describes one T cell receptor beta chain. This clonotype was detected many times. The specificity of this receptor is unknown. It has no much larger one-base neighbor in the sample; base qualities were not kept. The approximately 40 donors, aged about 6 to 100 years, were systemically healthy Caucasian individuals from Russia. Approximately 9.3 milliliters of peripheral blood were drawn from each donor into EDTA-treated Vacutainer tubes. Ficoll-Paque density-gradient centrifugation was used to isolate PBMCs, with at least 7 million per sample. Trizol reagent was used to extract total RNA from PBMCs, with at least 5 micrograms per sample. Naive CD45RAhigh/CD27high T cell percentages were measured by flow cytometry on a PBMC aliquot from every donor. These data belong to a study of blood T cells in healthy people across ages (dated by TCRdb to between 2014 and 2017). In terms of the full investigation: Template switching captured roughly one uniquely barcoded TCR beta cDNA molecule per two T cells in model experiments. For two donors (one aged 18 to 29 and one aged 80 or older), the study analyzed two additional independent replicas of 1 million unique cDNA reads from the same blood draw. The donors were divided into four age groups: young (average approximately 17 years), middle-aged (about 39), aged (approximately 62) and long-lived (more than 75). To avoid experimental bias, donors of different ages were spread randomly across the sequencing lanes. Age-related changes in TCR beta repertoire diversity were measured in the study by deep sequencing normalized with unique cDNA molecular identifiers. Broader findings and caveats from the paper: Observed TCR beta diversity per million T cells fell roughly linearly with age, and a significant reduction was already apparent by age approximately 41. Donor CMV infection status was unknown, potentially confounding age-related changes in expanded clonotypes. Estimates of total diversity from one million sequenced T cells were regarded as lower bounds and underestimates. Compared with the aged group, more naive CD4+ T cells, fewer expanded clones and increased TCR diversity were shown by the long-lived group, suggesting age selection. The percentage of naive T cells measured by flow cytometry correlated strongly with observed TCR beta diversity. Since profiling was done on bulk unsorted PBMCs, naive and antigen-experienced compartments could not be conclusively compared.

The germline V gene gives CDR1 as MDHEN and CDR2 as SYDVKM. V lost 6 bases and J lost 2 bases, and the count of bases not matched to a germline gene is 8. CDR3 length: 15 amino acids, cysteine to phenylalanine. Solely the CDR3 DNA is kept, with 45 bases framed from the first base. The protocol used for the library was 5' RACE. TCRdb shows the sequencer as Illumina HiSeq 2500. A second PCR of about 6 to 11 cycles was performed with a sample-barcoded 5' primer and a J-beta primer mix. A template-switch 5' adaptor carrying 12 random nucleotides introduced a unique molecular identifier onto each TCR beta cDNA molecule. Each sample yielded at least 3 million CDR3-containing paired-end reads. First-strand cDNA synthesis was performed from all RNA using the Mint cDNA synthesis kit, with priming by a TRBC-specific oligonucleotide. Following uracil-DNA glycosylase treatment, a first 18-cycle PCR with universal primers M1SS and BC2_uni_R was performed on all cDNA. Regarding the original processing steps: For normalization, 1 million high-quality reads were randomly selected from each sample, with every read carrying a distinct molecular identifier. Instead of being binned into consensus sequences, reads that shared molecular identifiers were thrown out. MiTCR, run with a Q25 quality threshold and the strictest error-elimination algorithm, handled CDR3 identification, clonotype clustering and error correction. A nonparametric unseen species model with Euler transformation was used to estimate lower-bound total TCR beta diversity. TCRdb trimmed public reads at Q25 via fastp, called clones via MiXCR and kept in-frame beta chains. All rows with the same CDR3 protein become a single entry with the most common DNA and genes. The authors' filters were not applied to this entry. The table for this sample lists approximately 1.5 million distinct CDR3 sequences; almost 35% of them were counted only once. Approximately 10% of the sample comes from the top ten.

The receptor's source is a young woman in good health. The sequence is built from TRBV28 and TRBJ2-3; 7 nucleotides in the junction match TRBD1. The specimen was blood. This receptor carries the CDR3 CASSLPGQITDTQYF. The bases are TGTGCCAGCAGCCTGCCGGGACAGATCACAGATACGCAGTATTTT.